The 10 T cell receptor beta chains below were found in one sample sequenced in a study of OX40 agonist ivuxolimab in advanced cancers. Method: immunoSEQ multiplex PCR; TCRdb's copy keeps in-frame clones and lacks some. This table holds 50,000 or so clones, about 77% found once. Specimen: CD4+ or CD8+ T cells sorted from blood, collected in a trial of the OX40 agonist ivuxolimab. These receptor sequences come from an adult with an advanced solid tumor such as melanoma, head and neck, liver or kidney cancer.

The rearrangement joins TRBV5-1 to TRBJ1-4; 9 bases are shared with TRBD1. V lost 4 bases, J lost 3 bases, and 13 bases stayed unmatched. This CDR3 is 18 amino acids long. CDR1 and CDR2 (germline): SGHRS, YFSETQ. The CDR3 reads CASSPAGGGTGPNEKLFF. CDR3 nucleotide sequence: TGCGCCAGCAGCCCGGCAGGCGGGGGGACAGGGCCTAATGAAAAACTGTTTTTT.

This chain links TRBV28 with TRBJ1-1; 7 bases are a match to TRBD1. Germline V CDR1 and CDR2: MDHEN, SYDVKM. The junction had 9 bases not matched to a gene; V was cut back by 4 bases and J by 4 bases. This CDR3 contains 15 residues. CDR3 bases: TGTGCCAGCAGTTCCCCGACAGGGTCGAGCACTGAAGCTTTCTTT. It is translated as CASSSPTGSSTEAFF.

The chain employs TRBV6-5 and TRBJ1-3; D call uncertain. The germline V gene encodes CDR1 MNHEY and CDR2 SVGAGI. V gave up 2 bases and J gave up 4 bases, with 12 bases separating them. This CDR3 has 15 amino acids. CDR3 region: CASSYGLSEGNTIYF. Written as DNA, the CDR3 is TGTGCCAGCAGTTACGGGCTGTCTGAAGGAAACACCATATATTTT.

The table lists this clone with a count of one. This chain connects TRBV2 to TRBJ1-2; the D gene is possibly TRBD1 (6 bases). CDR3 size: 13 residues. Germline loops: CDR1 SNHLY, CDR2 FYNNEI. Between the trimmed V and J ends, which lost 4 bases and 2 bases, there was a span of 8 bases. The CDR3 protein is CASSVDRNYGYTF. The DNA for the CDR3 is TGTGCCAGCAGTGTGGACAGAAACTATGGCTACACCTTC.

V gene TRBV5-1 combines with J gene TRBJ2-5; weak D call: TRBD2 (6 bases). CDR1 is SGHRS and CDR2 is YFSETQ in the germline V gene. V was shortened by 4 bases and J by 4 bases, with 11 bases between the two germline ends. This CDR3 spans 13 amino acids. This CDR3 reads CASSVPGLETQYF. For the CDR3, the DNA is TGCGCCAGCAGCGTCCCGGGACTAGAGACCCAGTACTTC.

The chain uses TRBV2 and TRBJ1-1; D is uncertain. The CDR3 loop spans 13 amino acids. Germline V gene lookup returns CDR1 SNHLY and CDR2 FYNNEI. Trimming removed 4 bases from V and 1 base from J, with 7 bases in between. Here the CDR3 reads CASSVGGNTEAFF. The DNA for the CDR3 is TGTGCCAGCAGTGTTGGCGGGAACACTGAAGCTTTCTTT.

The rearrangement links TRBV14 to TRBJ2-3; D is uncertain. CDR1 is SGHDN and CDR2 is FVKESK in the germline V gene. Trimming left V 6 bases short and J 0 bases short, with 7 bases between. This CDR3 has 13 residues. As DNA, the CDR3 is TGTGCCAGCAGGCTCCATAGCACAGATACGCAGTATTTT. This sequence encodes CASRLHSTDTQYF.

This chain connects TRBV4-1 to TRBJ2-2; D remains ambiguous. This CDR3 comprises 17 residues. Trimming shortened V by 0 bases and J by 4 bases, and 15 bases separated the two germline ends. Per germline, CDR1 MGHRA and CDR2 YSYEKL. The CDR3 DNA reads TGCGCCAGCAGCCAAGATTCTGCTATGGCGGTCACCGGGGAGCTGTTTTTT. Protein product: CASSQDSAMAVTGELFF.

CDR3 bases: TGTGCCAGCAGTTATACAGGGGGTAGCGCTGAAGCTTTCTTT. It translates to CASSYTGGSAEAFF. The rearrangement joins TRBV27 to TRBJ1-1; 8 positions match TRBD1. The junction had 7 bases not matched to a gene; V was cut back by 4 bases and J by 6 bases. CDR1 is MNHEY, CDR2 SMNVEV, per germline (reference sequence). CDR3 size: 14 residues.

The V and J genes are TRBV6-5 and TRBJ1-3; 7 bases map to TRBD1. CDR1 is MNHEY and CDR2 is SVGAGI in the germline V gene. J gave up 0 bases and V 4 bases, and 6 bases lay outside the gene matches. The CDR3 is made up of 16 amino acids. The CDR3 spells CASSLGQAPSGNTIYF. The CDR3 DNA reads TGTGCCAGCAGTTTAGGACAGGCTCCCTCTGGAAACACCATATATTTT.